These 28 T cell receptor beta chains were all obtained from the same sample, sequenced in a study of shared clonotypes between healthy human individuals. Data came from immunoSEQ multiplex PCR; TCRdb stores just in-frame clones and leaves some out. The sample holds approximately 1,500,000 clones, around 98% seen once. Sequenced input: naive CD4+ T cells sorted from blood. The subset here: CD45RA+ positively selected. The receptors derive from a man aged 30 to 39 in good health.

V and J are TRBV11-2 and TRBJ2-1; perhaps TRBD1 as D (5 bases). The germline V gene has CDR1 SGHAT and CDR2 FQNNGV. Trimming removed 1 base from V and 3 bases from J, with 16 bases in between. CDR3 length: 17 amino acids. This CDR3 reads CASSLAPGISFYNEQFF. The CDR3 nucleotides are TGTGCCAGCAGCTTAGCCCCAGGGATTAGTTTCTACAATGAGCAGTTCTTC.

Comment on this clone: This sample includes further DNA sequences coding for the same CDR3. This sequence joins TRBV29-1 and TRBJ2-7; possibly TRBD2 for D (5 bases). V lost 5 bases and J 1 base, leaving 6 bases between the germline ends. There are 11 residues in the CDR3. Germline V lookup: CDR1 SQVTM, CDR2 ANQGSEA. The CDR3 sequence: CSVSGSYEQYF. CDR3 bases: TGCAGCGTTAGCGGATCCTACGAGCAGTACTTC.

V is TRBV20-1 and J is TRBJ2-7; D possibly corresponds to TRBD1 (6 bases). V gave up 1 base and J gave up 9 bases, with 10 bases separating them. The CDR3 length is 11 residues. Per the germline V gene, CDR1 is DFQATT and CDR2 is SNEGSKA (reference sequence). The DNA of the CDR3 is TGCAGTGCTAGAGTGGTAGGGGGGCAGTACTTC. Its translation: CSARVVGGQYF.

This chain joins TRBV5-1 and TRBJ2-3; tentative D call: TRBD1 (6 bases). The germline CDR1 and CDR2 sequences are SGHRS and YFSETQ. V lost 7 bases to trimming and J lost 4 bases, with 16 bases between them. The length of the CDR3 is 14 residues. In DNA form, the CDR3 reads TGCGCCAGCGGCCTACAGGGTAGCTCAGATACGCAGTATTTT. This translates into CASGLQGSSDTQYF.

This chain joins TRBV10-3 and TRBJ2-2, with 12 positions matching TRBD2. This CDR3 is built from 16 residues. V dropped 7 bases and J dropped 4; count of bases not matched to a gene: 7. Germline V gene lookup returns CDR1 ENHRY and CDR2 SYGVKD. CDR3 loop: CAITTSGSRSTGELFF. In nucleotides, the CDR3 is TGTGCCATCACGACTAGCGGGAGTCGTAGCACCGGGGAGCTGTTTTTT.

Of note for this clone: The sample carries other DNA sequences with the same CDR3. The chain has TRBV11-2 and TRBJ1-4; unclear D gene. Deletions cut 2 bases from V and 0 bases from J, with 7 bases between. The germline V gene encodes CDR1 SGHAT and CDR2 FQNNGV. CDR3 length: 15 residues. CDR3 amino acids: CASSLTGTTNEKLFF. CDR3 coding DNA: TGTGCCAGCAGCTTAACCGGGACAACTAATGAAAAACTGTTTTTT. The whole variable domain, remainder taken from reference TRBV11-2 and TRBJ1-4, is EAGVAQSPRYKIIEKRQSVAFWCNPISGHATLYWYQQILGQGPKLLIQFQNNGVVDDSQLPKDRFSAERLKGVDSTLKIQPAKLEDSAVYLCASSLTGTTNEKLFFGSGTQLSVL.

The rearrangement joins TRBV6-1 to TRBJ2-7; 10 bases agree with TRBD1. The CDR3 runs 13 residues. Germline CDR1 MNHNS, CDR2 SASEGT. V dropped 6 bases and J dropped 3; count of bases not matched to a gene: 2. The CDR3 coding sequence is TGTGCCAGCAGCGGGACAGGGGACTACGAGCAGTACTTC. Translated, it gives CASSGTGDYEQYF.

In DNA, the CDR3 is TGTGCCAGCAGTAGTCTAGCGGGAGGGCCGTTAAATGAGCAGTTCTTC. Protein product: CASSSLAGGPLNEQFF. This sequence joins TRBV7-9 and TRBJ2-1; the match to TRBD2 covers 12 bases. The CDR3 is 16 amino acids. Germline CDR1 reads SEHNR; CDR2 reads FQNEAQ (reference sequence). J gave up 7 bases and V 6 bases, and 10 bases lay outside the gene matches.

The chain has TRBV7-2 and TRBJ2-5; D possibly corresponds to TRBD2 (5 bases). The CDR3 runs 15 residues. V was pared by 3 bases and J by 2 bases, with 13 bases between. Per the germline V gene, CDR1 is SGHTA and CDR2 is FQGNSA. CDR3 nucleotides: TGTGCCAGCAGCTTGGAGGCTAGCAGTCAAGAGACCCAGTACTTC. Its protein is CASSLEASSQETQYF.

V gene TRBV5-6 combines with J gene TRBJ2-4; 7 nucleotides align to TRBD1. The J segment lost 8 bases and the V segment lost 6 bases, leaving 8 bases of the junction unmatched. The CDR3 consists of 13 residues. Germline-derived CDR1 and CDR2 are SGHDT and YYEEEE. The CDR3 protein is CASTNRGPYIQYF. The CDR3 DNA follows: TGTGCCAGCACCAACAGGGGCCCTTACATTCAGTACTTC.

This sequence joins TRBV7-2 and TRBJ2-5, with D unresolved. This CDR3 region has 14 residues. V lost 3 bases and J 0 bases, leaving 8 bases between the germline ends. Germline V gene lookup returns CDR1 SGHTA and CDR2 FQGNSA. The DNA of the CDR3 is TGTGCCAGCAGCTTCTCGTTGTACCAAGAGACCCAGTACTTC. Its protein product is CASSFSLYQETQYF.

The chain is built from TRBV18 and TRBJ2-7; TRBD1 aligns across 8 bases. Germline CDR1 KGHSH, CDR2 LQKENI. The CDR3 covers 15 residues. J lost 2 bases, V lost 5 bases, and 8 bases had no gene match. The CDR3 reads CASSSKTGATYEQYF. CDR3 coding DNA: TGTGCCAGCTCATCTAAGACAGGGGCGACCTACGAGCAGTACTTC.

The chain recombines TRBV5-1 with TRBJ2-2; D gene ambiguous. V lost 0 bases, J lost 1 base, and 7 bases lay in between. The CDR3 is 15 amino acids. Germline values: CDR1 SGHRS, CDR2 YFSETQ. The CDR3 sequence is CASSLDPGNTGELFF. In DNA form, the CDR3 reads TGCGCCAGCAGCTTGGACCCAGGGAACACCGGGGAGCTGTTTTTT.

The chain employs TRBV5-4 and TRBJ2-2, with TRBD2 identical over 9 bases. Trimming removed 4 bases from V and 5 bases from J; junction bases left unmatched: 9. CDR1 is SGHNT and CDR2 is YYREEE in the germline V gene (reference sequence). The CDR3 loop spans 16 amino acids. CDR3 coding DNA: TGTGCCAGCAGCGATCCGGGGACTAGCATAACCGGGGAGCTGTTTTTT. It translates to CASSDPGTSITGELFF.

The chain uses TRBV20-1 and TRBJ2-4; D is uncertain. The CDR3 runs 11 residues. V was pared by 3 bases and J by 8 bases, with 8 bases between. Germline V gives CDR1 DFQATT, CDR2 SNEGSKA (reference sequence). DNA for the CDR3: TGCAGTGCTAGTAAATTGGACATTCAGTACTTC. It encodes CSASKLDIQYF.

This rearrangement joins TRBV28 to TRBJ1-4, with TRBD1 matching over 11 bases. The junction had 3 bases not matched to a gene; V was cut back by 4 bases and J by 8 bases. CDR3 size: 14 residues. The germline V gene has CDR1 MDHEN and CDR2 SYDVKM. CDR3 in DNA: TGTGCCAGCAGTTCGGGACAGGGGGTGGAAAAACTGTTTTTT. It specifies CASSSGQGVEKLFF.

This chain joins TRBV2 and TRBJ1-1; D unclear. In germline, CDR1 is SNHLY, CDR2 FYNNEI. The V and J ends lost 2 bases and 0 bases respectively, with 16 bases between them. This CDR3 is built from 17 residues. The CDR3 here is CASSEPSSGRMNTEAFF. The DNA of the CDR3 is TGTGCCAGCAGTGAACCCAGTTCTGGTAGAATGAACACTGAAGCTTTCTTT.

V and J are TRBV7-8 and TRBJ2-4; weak D call: TRBD2 (5 bases). Trimming took off 5 bases at V and 5 bases at J, with 25 bases between the two ends. CDR3 length: 18 residues. CDR1 is SGHVS and CDR2 is FQNEAQ in the germline V gene. For the CDR3, the DNA is TGTGCCAGCAGCCCCCACAGAACTAGAGGGATCGGTGAAAACATTCAGTACTTC. It yields the protein CASSPHRTRGIGENIQYF. The full variable domain, in which reference TRBV7-8 and TRBJ2-4 provide the parts outside the CDR3, is GAGVSQSPRYKVAKRGQDVALRCDPISGHVSLFWYQQALGQGPEFLTYFQNEAQLDKSGLPSDRFFAERPEGSVSTLKIQRTQQEDSAVYLCASSPHRTRGIGENIQYFGAGTRLSVL.

This clone was seen a single time. The V and J genes are TRBV6-1 and TRBJ1-5, with no clear D. V was shortened by 7 bases and J by 7 bases, with 14 bases between the two germline ends. Germline CDR1 reads MNHNS; CDR2 reads SASEGT. This CDR3 is 13 amino acids long. CDR3 bases: TGTGCCAGCACCAGACGGCTGGACCAGCCCCAGCATTTT. Translated, it gives CASTRRLDQPQHF.

The chain carries TRBV6-5 and TRBJ2-2; 7 nucleotides agree with TRBD2. CDR1 MNHEY and CDR2 SVGAGI come from the germline V gene. The CDR3 is made up of 16 amino acids. The ends lost 3 bases at V and 4 bases at J; junction bases unmatched: 8. The CDR3 DNA is TGTGCCAGCAGTTATGGGACTACTAGTTCCACCGGGGAGCTGTTTTTT. It specifies CASSYGTTSSTGELFF.

The rearrangement joins TRBV9 to TRBJ2-7; D is perhaps TRBD2 (6 bases). V lost 0 bases and J 6 bases, leaving 10 bases between the germline ends. Germline V gives CDR1 SGDLS, CDR2 YYNGEE. The CDR3 consists of 13 residues. DNA of the CDR3: TGTGCCAGCAGCGTAGGTGGGGGGACCGAGCAGTACTTC. Protein sequence: CASSVGGGTEQYF.

As regards this clone: Distinct nucleotide sequences in the sample also encode this CDR3. The chain has TRBV18 and TRBJ2-5, with TRBD1 identical over 9 bases. The CDR3 runs 15 residues. V was pared by 3 bases and J by 2 bases, with 4 bases of the junction left unmatched. Germline V lookup: CDR1 KGHSH, CDR2 LQKENI. CDR3 sequence (DNA): TGTGCCAGCTCACCGGGCGGACAGGGGCAAGAGACCCAGTACTTC. Protein product: CASSPGGQGQETQYF.

The J gene is TRBJ1-2, the V gene TRBV5-6; 11 positions match TRBD1. The CDR3 sequence is 15 residues long. Germline CDR1 reads SGHDT; CDR2 reads YYEEEE. After removal of 4 bases from V and 7 bases from J, the junction contained 9 bases not matched to a gene. The CDR3 protein is CASSIRDRGLGGYTF. The CDR3 nucleotides read TGTGCCAGCAGCATCCGGGACAGGGGGTTGGGTGGCTACACCTTC.

The genes are TRBV7-2 and TRBJ2-7; maybe TRBD1 (5 bases). This CDR3 contains 14 residues. V was shortened by 4 bases and J by 7 bases, with 17 bases between the two germline ends. Germline lookup yields CDR1 SGHTA and CDR2 FQGNSA. Written as DNA, the CDR3 is TGTGCCAGCAGCTCACAGGTTTCGTACGGAGAGCAGTACTTC. It specifies CASSSQVSYGEQYF.

The rearrangement uses TRBV30 and TRBJ1-2, with a tentative D call TRBD1 (6 bases). The CDR3 consists of 14 residues. V was shortened by 3 bases and J by 3 bases, with 14 bases between the two germline ends. The V gene's germline CDR1 is GTSNPN and CDR2 SVGIG (reference sequence). This chain's CDR3 is CAWSRAGVHYGYTF. CDR3 DNA sequence: TGTGCCTGGAGCCGGGCAGGGGTTCACTATGGCTACACCTTC.

This chain connects TRBV19 to TRBJ2-1; 10 positions agree with TRBD1. The trim removed 6 bases at V and 0 bases at J, leaving 11 bases unmatched. Looked up from germline, CDR1 is LNHDA and CDR2 is SQIVND (reference sequence). CDR3 size: 18 residues. The CDR3 loop reads CASRPRQGARSSYNEQFF. CDR3 nucleotide sequence: TGTGCCAGTAGGCCCCGACAGGGGGCTCGGAGCTCCTACAATGAGCAGTTCTTC.

Only one count was recorded for this clone. The chain combines TRBV5-1 with TRBJ2-2; TRBD2 matches 14 bases. J was trimmed by 3 bases and V by 7 bases; bases with no gene match: 5. CDR1 and CDR2 from the germline V gene are SGHRS and YFSETQ. CDR3 length equals 16 residues. CDR3 sequence reads: CASAGLAGVDTGELFF. CDR3 in DNA: TGCGCCAGCGCGGGACTAGCGGGAGTCGACACCGGGGAGCTGTTTTTT.

The rearrangement joins TRBV5-1 to TRBJ2-5; D gene uncertain. V shed 6 bases and J shed 5 bases, with 14 bases lying between them. The CDR3 is 13 amino acids. CDR1 SGHRS and CDR2 YFSETQ come from the germline V gene. In nucleotides, the CDR3 is TGCGCCAGCACCGACACGGATCGGGAGACCCAGTACTTC. It specifies CASTDTDRETQYF.